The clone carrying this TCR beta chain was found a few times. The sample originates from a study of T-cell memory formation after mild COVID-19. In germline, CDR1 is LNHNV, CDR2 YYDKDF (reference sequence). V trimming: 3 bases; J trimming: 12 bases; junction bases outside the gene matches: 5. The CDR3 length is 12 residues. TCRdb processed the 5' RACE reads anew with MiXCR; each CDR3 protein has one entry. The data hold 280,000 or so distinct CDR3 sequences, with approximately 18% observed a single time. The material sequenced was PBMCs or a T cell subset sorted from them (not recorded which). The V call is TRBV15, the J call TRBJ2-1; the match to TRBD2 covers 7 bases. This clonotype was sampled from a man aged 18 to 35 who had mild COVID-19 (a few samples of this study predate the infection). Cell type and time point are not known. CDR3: CATSRSGGTQFF. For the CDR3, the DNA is TGTGCCACCAGCAGGTCGGGGGGTACGCAGTTCTTC.